The 24 T cell receptor beta chains below come from one sample, sequenced in a study of blood T cell repertoires in COVID-19. The data were produced by immunoSEQ multiplex PCR, yet TCRdb's version contains in-frame clones alone and is incomplete. The data show about 250,000 clones, approximately 88% seen once. The sequencing sample was made of peripheral blood. These receptors all stem from a man between 35 and 55 years old with acute or convalescent COVID-19.

The chain uses TRBV9 and TRBJ2-5, with TRBD1 identical over 12 bases. The V gene's germline CDR1 is SGDLS and CDR2 YYNGEE. The J segment lost 5 bases and the V segment lost 7 bases, leaving 3 bases of the junction unmatched. The CDR3 runs to 13 residues. The CDR3 nucleotides read TGTGCCAGCGGGACAGGGGGCCTGGAGACCCAGTACTTC. This codes for CASGTGGLETQYF.

The V and J genes are TRBV18 and TRBJ1-2; D is perhaps TRBD1 (6 bases). CDR1 and CDR2 (germline): KGHSH, LQKENI. The CDR3 length is 15 residues. The V end was cut by 6 bases, the J end by 2 bases, with 16 bases between. The CDR3 is CASSPAVQGNYGYTF. CDR3 nucleotide sequence: TGTGCCAGCTCCCCTGCGGTGCAGGGGAACTATGGCTACACCTTC.

This clone has a single count. The chain uses TRBV15 and TRBJ1-1; the D gene is possibly TRBD1 (5 bases). The ends were cut back, 3 bases at V and 4 bases at J, with 9 bases in the middle. The CDR3 has 13 residues. Germline assignment: CDR1 LNHNV and CDR2 YYDKDF (reference sequence). CDR3 bases: TGTGCCACCAGCAGGGACGGGGGCACTGAAGCTTTCTTT. Residues: CATSRDGGTEAFF. Looking up the rest from reference TRBV15 and TRBJ1-1 gives the full variable domain: DAMVIQNPRYQVTQFGKPVTLSCSQTLNHNVMYWYQQKSSQAPKLLFHYYDKDFNNEADTPDNFQSRRPNTSFCFLDIRSPGLGDTAMYLCATSRDGGTEAFFGQGTRLTVV.

This clone showed up just a few times. The chain recombines TRBV30 with TRBJ1-5; D not resolved. The germline gives CDR1 GTSNPN, CDR2 SVGIG (reference sequence). The CDR3 is made up of 13 amino acids. The V end was cut by 0 bases, the J end by 2 bases, with 5 bases between. CDR3 sequence (DNA): TGTGCCTGGAGTGTCTTTGGCAATCAGCCCCAGCATTTT. Translating it yields CAWSVFGNQPQHF.

The J gene is TRBJ1-1, the V gene TRBV7-3; D is ambiguous. Per the germline V gene, CDR1 is SGHTA and CDR2 is FQGTGA. Trimming shortened V by 5 bases and J by 1 base, and 11 bases separated the two germline ends. This CDR3 comprises 14 residues. CDR3 residues: CASSPKAGNTEAFF. The CDR3 region has the DNA TGTGCCAGCAGCCCAAAAGCTGGGAACACTGAAGCTTTCTTT.

The V call is TRBV28, the J call TRBJ2-1; D remains unclear. CDR1 and CDR2 (germline): MDHEN, SYDVKM. This CDR3 contains 11 residues. The ends were cut back, 5 bases at V and 7 bases at J, with 6 bases in the middle. CDR3 region: CASSTQNEQFF. The CDR3 nucleotides are TGTGCCAGCAGTACGCAGAATGAGCAGTTCTTC.

This rearrangement joins TRBV7-9 to TRBJ1-4; 7 nucleotides agree with TRBD1. The germline V gene encodes CDR1 SEHNR and CDR2 FQNEAQ (reference sequence). The length of the CDR3 is 15 residues. The trim removed 5 bases at V and 4 bases at J, leaving 7 bases unmatched. CDR3 DNA: TGTGCCAGCAGCCCATGGGACAGTTTTAATGAAAAACTGTTTTTT. Encoded protein: CASSPWDSFNEKLFF. Supplemented by reference TRBV7-9 and TRBJ1-4, the full variable domain reads DTGVSQNPRHKITKRGQNVTFRCDPISEHNRLYWYRQTLGQGPEFLTYFQNEAQLEKSRLLSDRFSAERPKGSFSTLEIQRTEQGDSAMYLCASSPWDSFNEKLFFGSGTQLSVL.

The V and J genes are TRBV5-4 and TRBJ2-7, with D tentatively TRBD1 (6 bases). Trimming shortened V by 2 bases and J by 2 bases, and 8 bases separated the two germline ends. Germline lookup yields CDR1 SGHNT and CDR2 YYREEE (reference sequence). The CDR3 loop spans 13 amino acids. This chain's CDR3 is CASSLQGTYEQYF. The CDR3 bases are TGTGCCAGCAGCTTACAGGGAACCTACGAGCAGTACTTC.

The chain carries TRBV6-2 or TRBV6-3 and TRBJ2-5; 7 nucleotides line up with TRBD1. This CDR3 has 17 amino acids. The junction had 13 bases not matched to a gene; V was cut back by 4 bases and J by 2 bases. From germline, CDR1 is MNHEY and CDR2 SVGEGT. The CDR3 protein is CASSSPKTGTEQETQYF. DNA of the CDR3: TGTGCCAGCAGTTCACCTAAGACAGGGACGGAGCAAGAGACCCAGTACTTC.

This rearrangement joins TRBV2 to TRBJ2-3; unclear D gene. The V and J ends lost 4 bases and 7 bases respectively, with 9 bases between them. Germline CDR1 SNHLY, CDR2 FYNNEI. The CDR3 totals 12 residues. The CDR3 here is CASSGYYYTQYF. The DNA of the CDR3 is TGTGCCAGCAGTGGATACTACTATACGCAGTATTTT. Full variable domain (rest looked up from reference TRBV2 and TRBJ2-3): EPEVTQTPSHQVTQMGQEVILRCVPISNHLYFYWYRQILGQKVEFLVSFYNNEISEKSEIFDDQFSVERPDGSNFTLKIRSTKLEDSAMYFCASSGYYYTQYFGPGTRLTVL.

V gene TRBV6-4 combines with J gene TRBJ1-5; D unclear. V was trimmed by 2 bases and J by 7 bases, leaving 9 bases between them. Germline lookup yields CDR1 MRHNA and CDR2 SNTAGT. The CDR3 totals 13 residues. CDR3 in amino acids: CASSDTAGQPQHF. The CDR3 DNA follows: TGTGCCAGCAGTGACACGGCCGGGCAGCCCCAGCATTTT.

The chain joins TRBV19 to TRBJ1-1; 7 bases fit TRBD1. The germline V gene has CDR1 LNHDA and CDR2 SQIVND (reference sequence). The CDR3 is 15 residues long. V shed 4 bases and J 1 base; nucleotides not matched to a gene: 6. The CDR3 DNA sequence: TGTGCCAGTAGTACGGTGACAGGGACGAACACTGAAGCTTTCTTT. Translating gives CASSTVTGTNTEAFF.

The chain combines TRBV5-1 with TRBJ1-2; 7 nucleotides align to TRBD1. Germline CDR1 is SGHRS and CDR2 is YFSETQ. J lost 2 bases, V lost 0 bases, and 4 bases had no gene match. The CDR3 is 15 residues long. CDR3 residues: CASSLASGQNYGYTF. The CDR3, as DNA: TGCGCCAGCAGCTTGGCTTCGGGACAGAACTATGGCTACACCTTC.

The sample holds a few counts of this clone. CDR3 sequence: CASRSTGISYEQYF. CDR3 bases: TGTGCCAGCAGGTCGACAGGGATCTCGTACGAGCAGTACTTC. This chain links TRBV11-2 with TRBJ2-7; 7 positions agree with TRBD1. CDR1 is SGHAT, CDR2 FQNNGV, per germline. This CDR3 has 14 amino acids. V was pared by 6 bases and J by 4 bases, with 9 bases of the junction left unmatched.

J is TRBJ1-2 and V is TRBV21-1; TRBD1 was called by the table and not checked on the DNA. TRBV21-1 is assigned pseudogene status. The length of the CDR3 is 15 residues. The CDR3 reads CASSKRDRGQCGYTF. CDR3 bases: TGTGCCAGCAGCAAAAGGGACAGGGGGCAGTGTGGCTACACCTTC.

The chain employs TRBV20-1 and TRBJ2-7; D may be TRBD2 (7 bases). Germline loops: CDR1 DFQATT, CDR2 SNEGSKA (reference sequence). This CDR3 spans 14 amino acids. V was shortened by 3 bases and J by 4 bases, with 16 bases between the two germline ends. CDR3 sequence: CSASIGGGPYEQYF. In DNA form, the CDR3 reads TGCAGTGCTAGTATTGGGGGGGGGCCTTACGAGCAGTACTTC.

The chain carries TRBV5-1 and TRBJ2-5; possibly TRBD2 for D (6 bases). Germline V gives CDR1 SGHRS, CDR2 YFSETQ. Trimming stripped 4 bases from V and 3 bases from J, with 13 bases between. This CDR3 has 14 residues. The CDR3 coding sequence is TGCGCCAGCAGCCCTGGCGGGGAGAAAGAGACCCAGTACTTC. Translating gives CASSPGGEKETQYF.

This clone was recorded only once. The chain uses TRBV10-3 and TRBJ2-3, with D maybe TRBD2 (5 bases). CDR1 and CDR2 (germline): ENHRY, SYGVKD. Trimming stripped 8 bases from V and 1 base from J, with 13 bases between. The length of the CDR3 is 14 residues. In DNA form, the CDR3 reads TGTGCCATCCAGAGAGGCGGGCGCACAGATACGCAGTATTTT. Protein sequence: CAIQRGGRTDTQYF.

The chain employs TRBV15 and TRBJ2-5; 14 nucleotides align to TRBD2. The germline V gene has CDR1 LNHNV and CDR2 YYDKDF (reference sequence). Trimming removed 5 bases from V and 4 bases from J; junction bases left unmatched: 3. CDR3 length: 15 residues. In DNA, the CDR3 is TGTGCCACCAGCCGACTAGCGGGGGGGGGAGAGACCCAGTACTTC. Amino acids: CATSRLAGGGETQYF.

This clone was seen only once. V gene TRBV15 combines with J gene TRBJ2-5; 10 bases align to TRBD1. The J segment lost 5 bases and the V segment lost 1 base, leaving 4 bases of the junction unmatched. This CDR3 is built from 15 residues. Germline V CDR1 and CDR2: LNHNV, YYDKDF (reference sequence). The CDR3 DNA is TGTGCCACCAGCAGAGGACAGGGGGCGCGGGAGACCCAGTACTTC. Protein product: CATSRGQGARETQYF.

DNA for the CDR3: TGCGCCAGCAGCCAAGATACGAACAGTCGGGCGGGAGTTGCGTACGAGCAGTACTTC. Protein product: CASSQDTNSRAGVAYEQYF. The chain links TRBV4-3 to TRBJ2-7; 7 positions match TRBD2. The CDR3 has 19 amino acids. V shed 0 bases, J shed 4 bases, and the junction held 18 bases outside the gene matches. Germline CDR1 is LGHNA and CDR2 is YSLEER.

CDR3 DNA sequence: TGTGCCAGCAGCTTAGCGCTCGGACAGGAGTATGGCTACACCTTC. Translation gives CASSLALGQEYGYTF. This rearrangement joins TRBV7-8 to TRBJ1-2; 7 bases are shared with TRBD1. Germline V gives CDR1 SGHVS, CDR2 FQNEAQ. V was clipped by 0 bases and J by 5 bases; unmatched bases: 6. CDR3 size: 15 residues.

This clone came up a few times. V usage is TRBV7-9 and J usage is TRBJ2-1; 8 nucleotides line up with TRBD2. Germline CDR1 is SEHNR and CDR2 is FQNEAQ (reference sequence). This CDR3 is built from 17 residues. Trimming at V came to 2 bases and at J to 7 bases, leaving 13 bases not matched to a gene. CDR3 bases: TGTGCCAGCAGCTTATCCGCGGCGGGAGGCCAAGCAAATGAGCAGTTCTTC. As protein: CASSLSAAGGQANEQFF.

The rearrangement uses TRBV28 and TRBJ2-7; D is unclear. V gave up 2 bases and J gave up 0 bases, with 5 bases separating them. The CDR3 consists of 13 residues. From germline, CDR1 is MDHEN and CDR2 SYDVKM. As DNA, the CDR3 is TGTGCCAGCAGTTTACCCTCCTCCTACGAGCAGTACTTC. This codes for CASSLPSSYEQYF.